This TCR beta chain derives from a study of blood T cell repertoires in COVID-19. Source study methods: Quantification of nucleated cells was approximated via reference gene primer amplification. The data were produced by immunoSEQ multiplex PCR, yet TCRdb's version contains in-frame clones alone and is incomplete. D and trimming were read from the DNA, whereas the V and J calls and clone size are those reported in that table. Of about 210,000 clones listed, 82% are singletons. A note on this clone: A read error may produce the germline difference seen at one junction end.

Germline V gene lookup returns CDR1 LGHDT and CDR2 YNNKEL (reference sequence). CDR3 size: 12 residues. The chain uses TRBV3-1 (or the pseudogene TRBV3-2) and TRBJ2-7; D remains unclear. Sample: peripheral blood. This receptor was taken from a woman between 40 and 50 years old with acute or convalescent COVID-19. For the CDR3, the DNA is TGTGCCAGCAGCCAAGTCTCCTACGGGCAGTACTTC. Translating gives CASSQVSYGQYF.